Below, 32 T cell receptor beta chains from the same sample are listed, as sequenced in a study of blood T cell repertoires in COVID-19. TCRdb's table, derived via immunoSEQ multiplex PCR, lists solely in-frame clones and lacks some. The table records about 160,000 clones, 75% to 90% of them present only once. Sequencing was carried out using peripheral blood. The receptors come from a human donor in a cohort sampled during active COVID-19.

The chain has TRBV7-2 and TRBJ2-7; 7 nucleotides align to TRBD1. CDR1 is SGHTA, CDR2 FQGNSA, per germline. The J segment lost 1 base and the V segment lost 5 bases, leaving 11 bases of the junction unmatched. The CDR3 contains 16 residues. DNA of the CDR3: TGTGCCAGCAGCCCATCGTCGGGACAGACTTCCTACGAGCAGTACTTC. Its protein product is CASSPSSGQTSYEQYF.

The DNA for the CDR3 is TGTGCCAGCAGTTTCGGGGGGTATCACCCAGAGACCCAGTACTTC. Residues: CASSFGGYHPETQYF. V and J are TRBV27 and TRBJ2-5; 7 bases map to TRBD2. The CDR3 loop spans 15 amino acids. After removal of 3 bases from V and 4 bases from J, the junction contained 8 bases not matched to a gene. Germline loops: CDR1 MNHEY, CDR2 SMNVEV (reference sequence).

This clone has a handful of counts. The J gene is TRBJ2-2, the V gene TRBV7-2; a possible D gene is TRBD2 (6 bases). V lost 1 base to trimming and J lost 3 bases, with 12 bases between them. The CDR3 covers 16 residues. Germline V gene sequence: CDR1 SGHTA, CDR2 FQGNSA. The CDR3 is CASSLVGGAYTGELFF. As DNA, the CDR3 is TGTGCCAGCAGCTTAGTGGGCGGGGCCTACACCGGGGAGCTGTTTTTT.

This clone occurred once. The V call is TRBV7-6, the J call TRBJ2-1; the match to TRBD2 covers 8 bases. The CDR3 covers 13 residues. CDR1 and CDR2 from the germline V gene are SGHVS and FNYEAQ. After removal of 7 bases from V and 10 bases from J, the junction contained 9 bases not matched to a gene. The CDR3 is CASIGLALGEQFF. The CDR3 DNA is TGTGCCAGCATCGGACTAGCTCTGGGGGAGCAGTTCTTC. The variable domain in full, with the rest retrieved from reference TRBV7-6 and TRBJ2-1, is GAGVSQSPRYKVTKRGQDVALRCDPISGHVSLYWYRQALGQGPEFLTYFNYEAQQDKSGLPNDRFSAERPEGSISTLTIQRTEQRDSAMYRCASIGLALGEQFFGPGTRLTVL.

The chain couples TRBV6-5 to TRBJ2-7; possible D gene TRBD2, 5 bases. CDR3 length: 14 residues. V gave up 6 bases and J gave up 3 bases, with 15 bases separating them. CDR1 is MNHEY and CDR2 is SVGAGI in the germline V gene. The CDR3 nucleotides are TGTGCCAGCAGGTTGTTCCACGAGGGCTACGAGCAGTACTTC. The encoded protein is CASRLFHEGYEQYF.

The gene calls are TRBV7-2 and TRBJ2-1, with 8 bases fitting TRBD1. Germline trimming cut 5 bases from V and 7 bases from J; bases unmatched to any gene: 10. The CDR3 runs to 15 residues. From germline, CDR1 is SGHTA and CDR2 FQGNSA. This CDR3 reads CASSAGQGVNNEQFF. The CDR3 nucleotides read TGTGCCAGCAGCGCCGGACAGGGAGTAAATAATGAGCAGTTCTTC.

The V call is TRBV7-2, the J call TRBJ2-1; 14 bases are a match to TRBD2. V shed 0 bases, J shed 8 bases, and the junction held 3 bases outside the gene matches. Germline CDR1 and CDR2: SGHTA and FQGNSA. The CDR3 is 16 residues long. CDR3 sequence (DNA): TGTGCCAGCAGCTTAGCCGGGACTAGCGGGAGATATGAGCAGTTCTTC. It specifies CASSLAGTSGRYEQFF.

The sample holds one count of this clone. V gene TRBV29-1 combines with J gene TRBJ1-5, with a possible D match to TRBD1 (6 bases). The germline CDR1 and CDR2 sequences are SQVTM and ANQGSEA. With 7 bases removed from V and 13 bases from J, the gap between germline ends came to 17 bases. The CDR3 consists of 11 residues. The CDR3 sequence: CSARTQGRQHF. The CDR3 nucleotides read TGCAGCGCTCGGACTCAGGGGCGGCAGCATTTT.

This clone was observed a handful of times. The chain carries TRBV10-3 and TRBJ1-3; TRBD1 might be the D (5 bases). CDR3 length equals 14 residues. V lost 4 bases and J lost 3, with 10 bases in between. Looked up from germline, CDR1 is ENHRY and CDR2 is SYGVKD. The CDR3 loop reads CAISAGIGGNTIYF. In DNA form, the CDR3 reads TGTGCCATCAGTGCAGGGATCGGTGGAAACACCATATATTTT.

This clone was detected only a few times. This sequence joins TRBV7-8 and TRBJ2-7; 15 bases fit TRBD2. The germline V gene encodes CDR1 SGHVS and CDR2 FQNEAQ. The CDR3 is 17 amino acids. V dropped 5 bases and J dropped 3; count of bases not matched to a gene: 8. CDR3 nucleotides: TGTGCCAGCAGCCCAGGGACTAGCGGGAGGATACGCTACGAGCAGTACTTC. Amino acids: CASSPGTSGRIRYEQYF.

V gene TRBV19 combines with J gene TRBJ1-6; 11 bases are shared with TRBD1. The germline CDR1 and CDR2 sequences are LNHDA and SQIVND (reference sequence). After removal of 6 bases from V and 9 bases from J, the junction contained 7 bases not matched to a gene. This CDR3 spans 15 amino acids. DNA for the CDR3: TGTGCCAGTAGCTTACCCGGGACAGGGGGTTCACCCCTCCACTTT. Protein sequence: CASSLPGTGGSPLHF.

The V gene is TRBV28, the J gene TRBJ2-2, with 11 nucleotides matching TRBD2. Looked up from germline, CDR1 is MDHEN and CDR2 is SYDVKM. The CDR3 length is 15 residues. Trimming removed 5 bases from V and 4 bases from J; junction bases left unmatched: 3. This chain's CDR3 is CASSGLAGTTGELFF. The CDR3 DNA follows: TGTGCCAGCAGTGGACTAGCGGGTACCACCGGGGAGCTGTTTTTT.

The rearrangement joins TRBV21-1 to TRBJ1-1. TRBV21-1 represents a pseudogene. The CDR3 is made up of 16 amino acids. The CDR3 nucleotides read TGTGCCAGCAGCAGCGGGGGCGGGACTTGGAACACTGAAGCTTTCTTT. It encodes CASSSGGGTWNTEAFF.

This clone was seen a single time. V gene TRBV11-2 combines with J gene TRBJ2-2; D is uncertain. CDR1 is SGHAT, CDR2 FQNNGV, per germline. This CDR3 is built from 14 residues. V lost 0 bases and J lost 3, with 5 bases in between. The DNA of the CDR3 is TGTGCCAGCAGCTTAGATACGGACACCGGGGAGCTGTTTTTT. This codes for CASSLDTDTGELFF.

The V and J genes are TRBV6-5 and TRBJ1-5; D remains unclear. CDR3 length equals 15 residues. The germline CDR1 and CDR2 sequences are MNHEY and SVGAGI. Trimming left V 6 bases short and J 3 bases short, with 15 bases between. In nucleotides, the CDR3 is TGTGCCAGCAGGCCGCGGCGGGGAAACAATCAGCCCCAGCATTTT. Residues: CASRPRRGNNQPQHF.

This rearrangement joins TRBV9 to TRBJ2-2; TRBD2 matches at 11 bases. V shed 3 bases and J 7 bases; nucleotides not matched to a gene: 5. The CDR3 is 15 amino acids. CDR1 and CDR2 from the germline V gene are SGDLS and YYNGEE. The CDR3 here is CASSETTSGSGELFF. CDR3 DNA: TGTGCCAGCAGCGAGACCACTAGCGGGAGCGGGGAGCTGTTTTTT.

This chain's CDR3 is CAIRRGYTDYGYTF. The CDR3 DNA is TGTGCCATCAGGCGGGGATATACTGACTATGGCTACACCTTC. The J gene is TRBJ1-2, the V gene TRBV10-3; D not resolved. The V end was cut by 6 bases, the J end by 3 bases, with 14 bases between. This CDR3 comprises 14 residues. Per the germline V gene, CDR1 is ENHRY and CDR2 is SYGVKD.

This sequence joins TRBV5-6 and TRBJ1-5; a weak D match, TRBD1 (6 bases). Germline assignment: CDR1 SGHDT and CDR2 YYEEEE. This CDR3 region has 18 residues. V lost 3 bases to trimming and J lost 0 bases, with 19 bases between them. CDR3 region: CASSSRPGTHYSNQPQHF. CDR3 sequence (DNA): TGTGCCAGCAGCTCCCGCCCTGGGACACATTATAGCAATCAGCCCCAGCATTTT. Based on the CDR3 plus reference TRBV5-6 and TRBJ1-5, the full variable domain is DAGVTQSPTHLIKTRGQQVTLRCSPKSGHDTVSWYQQALGQGPQFIFQYYEEEERQRGNFPDRFSGHQFPNYSSELNVNALLLGDSALYLCASSSRPGTHYSNQPQHFGDGTRLSIL.

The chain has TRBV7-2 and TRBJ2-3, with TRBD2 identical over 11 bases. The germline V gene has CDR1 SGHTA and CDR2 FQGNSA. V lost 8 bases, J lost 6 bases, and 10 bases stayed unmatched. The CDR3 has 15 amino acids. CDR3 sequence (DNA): TGTGCCAGCGGTTTAGCGGGAGGGCCCGGGGATACGCAGTATTTT. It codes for CASGLAGGPGDTQYF.

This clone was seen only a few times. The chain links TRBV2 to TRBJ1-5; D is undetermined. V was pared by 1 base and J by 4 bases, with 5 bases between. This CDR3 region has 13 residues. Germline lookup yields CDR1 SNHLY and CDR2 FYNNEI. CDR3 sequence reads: CASSEVSNQPQHF. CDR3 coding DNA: TGTGCCAGCAGTGAAGTCTCTAATCAGCCCCAGCATTTT.

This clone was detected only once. The DNA for the CDR3 is TGTGCCGGCACCCTAGCGGGACCCCTGATCTTATACGAGCAGTACTTC. Its protein is CAGTLAGPLILYEQYF. The chain couples TRBV19 to TRBJ2-7; TRBD2 matches 9 bases. With 11 bases clipped from V and 4 bases from J, the junction kept 18 bases outside the gene matches. Germline values: CDR1 LNHDA, CDR2 SQIVND (reference sequence). This CDR3 has 16 amino acids.

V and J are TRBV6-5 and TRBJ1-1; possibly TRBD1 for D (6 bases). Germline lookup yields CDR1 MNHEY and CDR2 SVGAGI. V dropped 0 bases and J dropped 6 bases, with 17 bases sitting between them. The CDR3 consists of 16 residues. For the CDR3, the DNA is TGTGCCAGCAGTTACTCTACGGACAGACTTTCTCCTGAAGCTTTCTTT. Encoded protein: CASSYSTDRLSPEAFF.

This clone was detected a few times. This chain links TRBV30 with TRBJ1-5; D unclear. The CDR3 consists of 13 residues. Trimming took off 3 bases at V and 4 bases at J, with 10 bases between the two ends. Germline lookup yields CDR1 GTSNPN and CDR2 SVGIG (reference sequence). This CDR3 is CAWRGSRNQPQHF. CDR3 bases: TGTGCCTGGAGGGGGAGTAGGAATCAGCCCCAGCATTTT.

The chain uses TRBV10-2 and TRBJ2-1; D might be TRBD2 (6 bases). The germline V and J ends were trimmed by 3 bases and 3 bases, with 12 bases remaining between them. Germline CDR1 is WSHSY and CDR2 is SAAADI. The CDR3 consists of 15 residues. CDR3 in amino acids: CASSDYGLRYNEQFF. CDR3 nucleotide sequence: TGCGCCAGCAGTGATTACGGACTACGCTACAATGAGCAGTTCTTC.

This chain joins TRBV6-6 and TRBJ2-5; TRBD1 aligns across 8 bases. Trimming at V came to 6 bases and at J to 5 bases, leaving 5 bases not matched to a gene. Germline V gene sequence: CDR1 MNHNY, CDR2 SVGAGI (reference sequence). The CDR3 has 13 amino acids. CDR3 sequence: CASRTGVGETQYF. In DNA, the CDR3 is TGTGCCAGCAGGACAGGGGTGGGTGAGACCCAGTACTTC.

The CDR3 nucleotides read TGTGCCAGTAGTATACGAGGACAGGGGCAAGAGACCCAGTACTTC. Translating gives CASSIRGQGQETQYF. The J gene is TRBJ2-5, the V gene TRBV19, with TRBD1 matching 9 bases. Germline values: CDR1 LNHDA, CDR2 SQIVND (reference sequence). V lost 2 bases to trimming and J lost 2 bases; unmatched junction nucleotides: 3. This CDR3 is 15 amino acids long.

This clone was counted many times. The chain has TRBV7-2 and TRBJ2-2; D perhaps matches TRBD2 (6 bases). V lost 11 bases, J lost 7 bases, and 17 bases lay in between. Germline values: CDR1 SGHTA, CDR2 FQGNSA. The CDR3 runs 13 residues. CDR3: CALGGWDSGELFF. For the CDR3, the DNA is TGTGCCTTAGGAGGGTGGGATAGCGGGGAGCTGTTTTTT.

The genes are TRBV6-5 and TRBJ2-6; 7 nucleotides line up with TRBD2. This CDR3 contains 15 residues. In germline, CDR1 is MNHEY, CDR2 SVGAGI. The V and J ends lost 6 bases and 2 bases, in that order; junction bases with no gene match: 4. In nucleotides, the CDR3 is TGTGCCAGCAGCCGGGGGGACGCTGGGGCCAACGTCCTGACTTTC. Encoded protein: CASSRGDAGANVLTF.

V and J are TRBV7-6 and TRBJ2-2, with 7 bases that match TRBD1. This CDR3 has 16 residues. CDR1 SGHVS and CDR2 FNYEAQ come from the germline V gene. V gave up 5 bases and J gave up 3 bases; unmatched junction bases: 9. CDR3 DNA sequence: TGTGCCAGCAGCCAACAAGGGGGCGCGGACACCGGGGAGCTGTTTTTT. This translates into CASSQQGGADTGELFF.

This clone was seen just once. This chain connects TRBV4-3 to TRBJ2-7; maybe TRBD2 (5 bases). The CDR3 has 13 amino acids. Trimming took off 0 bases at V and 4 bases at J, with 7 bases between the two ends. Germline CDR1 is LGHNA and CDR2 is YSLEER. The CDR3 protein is CASSQDAGYEQYF. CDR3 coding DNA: TGCGCCAGCAGCCAAGACGCGGGTTACGAGCAGTACTTC.

In nucleotides, the CDR3 is TGTGCCAGCAGCTTGCCCCCTACTGAGAATGGCTACACCTTC. It yields the protein CASSLPPTENGYTF. The chain links TRBV5-4 to TRBJ1-2; D gene uncertain. V lost 1 base and J 6 bases, leaving 13 bases between the germline ends. The CDR3 is made up of 14 amino acids. CDR1 and CDR2 (germline): SGHNT, YYREEE (reference sequence).

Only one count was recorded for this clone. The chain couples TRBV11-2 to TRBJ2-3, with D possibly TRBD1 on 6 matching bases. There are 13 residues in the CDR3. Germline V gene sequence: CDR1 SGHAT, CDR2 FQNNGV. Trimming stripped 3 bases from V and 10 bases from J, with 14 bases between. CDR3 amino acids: CASSLSTGSPQYF. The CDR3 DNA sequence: TGTGCCAGCAGCTTGTCCACAGGGAGCCCGCAGTATTTT.